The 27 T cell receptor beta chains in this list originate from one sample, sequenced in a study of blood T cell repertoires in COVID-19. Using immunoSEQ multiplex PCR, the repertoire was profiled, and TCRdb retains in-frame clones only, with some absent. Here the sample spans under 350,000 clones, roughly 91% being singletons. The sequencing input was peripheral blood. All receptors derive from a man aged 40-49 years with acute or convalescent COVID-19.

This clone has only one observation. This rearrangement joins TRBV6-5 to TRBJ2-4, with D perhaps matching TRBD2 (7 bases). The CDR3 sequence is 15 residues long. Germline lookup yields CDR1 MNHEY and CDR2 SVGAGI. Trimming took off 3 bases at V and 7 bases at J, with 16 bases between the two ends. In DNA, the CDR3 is TGTGCCAGCAGTTATCGGGGGGCTAGAAACAACATTCAGTACTTC. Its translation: CASSYRGARNNIQYF.

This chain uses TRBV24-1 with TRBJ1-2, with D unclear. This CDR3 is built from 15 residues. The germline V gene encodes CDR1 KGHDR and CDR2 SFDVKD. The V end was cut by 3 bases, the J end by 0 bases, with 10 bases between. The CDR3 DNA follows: TGTGCCACCAGTGATGGTACAGTTACTAACTATGGCTACACCTTC. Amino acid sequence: CATSDGTVTNYGYTF.

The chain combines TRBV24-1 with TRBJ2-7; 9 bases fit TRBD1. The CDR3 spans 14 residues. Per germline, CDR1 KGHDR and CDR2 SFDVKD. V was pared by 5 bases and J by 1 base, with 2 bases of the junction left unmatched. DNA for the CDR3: TGTGCCACCAGTGCCGGGACAGGGTCCTACGAGCAGTACTTC. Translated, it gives CATSAGTGSYEQYF.

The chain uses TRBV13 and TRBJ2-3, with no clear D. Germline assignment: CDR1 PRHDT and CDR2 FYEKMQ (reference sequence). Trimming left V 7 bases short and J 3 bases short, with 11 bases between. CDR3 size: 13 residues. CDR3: CASTYPETDTQYF. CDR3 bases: TGTGCCAGCACCTACCCCGAAACAGATACGCAGTATTTT.

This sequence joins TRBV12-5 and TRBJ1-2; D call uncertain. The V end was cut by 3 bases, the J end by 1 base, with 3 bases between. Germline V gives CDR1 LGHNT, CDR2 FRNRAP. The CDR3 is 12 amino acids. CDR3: CASGFINYGYTF. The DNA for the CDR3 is TGTGCTAGTGGTTTCATTAACTATGGCTACACCTTC.

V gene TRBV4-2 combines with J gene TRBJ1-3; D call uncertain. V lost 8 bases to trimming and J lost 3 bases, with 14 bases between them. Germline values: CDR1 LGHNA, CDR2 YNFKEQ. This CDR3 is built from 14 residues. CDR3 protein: CASLSVGGGNTIYF. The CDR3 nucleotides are TGTGCCAGCCTTTCCGTAGGCGGTGGAAACACCATATATTTT.

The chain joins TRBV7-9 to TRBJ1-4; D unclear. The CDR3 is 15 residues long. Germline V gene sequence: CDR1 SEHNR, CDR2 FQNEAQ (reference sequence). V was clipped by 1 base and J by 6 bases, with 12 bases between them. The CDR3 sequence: CASSLGRTRDEKLFF. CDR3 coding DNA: TGTGCCAGCAGCTTAGGGCGAACCCGGGATGAAAAACTGTTTTTT. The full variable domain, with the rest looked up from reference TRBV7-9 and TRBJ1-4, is DTGVSQNPRHKITKRGQNVTFRCDPISEHNRLYWYRQTLGQGPEFLTYFQNEAQLEKSRLLSDRFSAERPKGSFSTLEIQRTEQGDSAMYLCASSLGRTRDEKLFFGSGTQLSVL.

CDR3 DNA: TGTGCCAGCAGCTTGTTCAACACAAACTATGGCTACACCTTC. Translated: CASSLFNTNYGYTF. The chain combines TRBV5-8 with TRBJ1-2; no reliable D call. The V and J ends lost 1 base and 2 bases respectively, with 9 bases between them. This CDR3 has 14 amino acids. Germline V gives CDR1 SGHTS, CDR2 YDEGEE.

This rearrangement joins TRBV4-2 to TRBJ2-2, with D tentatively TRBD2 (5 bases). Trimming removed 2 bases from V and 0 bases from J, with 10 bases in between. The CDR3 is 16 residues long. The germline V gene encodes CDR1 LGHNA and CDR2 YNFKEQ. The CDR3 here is CASSQRGRPNTGELFF. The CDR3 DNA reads TGTGCCAGCAGCCAACGGGGTCGACCGAACACCGGGGAGCTGTTTTTT.

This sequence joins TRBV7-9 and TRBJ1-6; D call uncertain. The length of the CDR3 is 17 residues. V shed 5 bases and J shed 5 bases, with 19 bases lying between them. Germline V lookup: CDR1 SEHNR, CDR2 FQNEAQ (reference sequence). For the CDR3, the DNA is TGTGCCAGCAGCACGACGGGAGGAGGGTCTAATAATTCACCCCTCCACTTT. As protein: CASSTTGGGSNNSPLHF. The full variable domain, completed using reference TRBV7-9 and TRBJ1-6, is DTGVSQNPRHKITKRGQNVTFRCDPISEHNRLYWYRQTLGQGPEFLTYFQNEAQLEKSRLLSDRFSAERPKGSFSTLEIQRTEQGDSAMYLCASSTTGGGSNNSPLHFGNGTRLTVT.

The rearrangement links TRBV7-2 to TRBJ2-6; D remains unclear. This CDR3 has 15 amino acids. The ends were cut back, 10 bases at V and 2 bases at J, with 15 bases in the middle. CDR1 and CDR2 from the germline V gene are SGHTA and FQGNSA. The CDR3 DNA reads TGTGCCACCCGACTGGCGGCAGCTGGGGCCAACGTCCTGACTTTC. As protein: CATRLAAAGANVLTF.

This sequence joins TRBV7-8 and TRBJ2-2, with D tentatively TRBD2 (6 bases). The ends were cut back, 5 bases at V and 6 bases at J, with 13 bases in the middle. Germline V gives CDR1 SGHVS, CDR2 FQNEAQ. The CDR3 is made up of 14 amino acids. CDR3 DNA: TGTGCCAGCAGCCCGCCCGGGACTGCCGGGGAGCTGTTTTTT. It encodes CASSPPGTAGELFF.

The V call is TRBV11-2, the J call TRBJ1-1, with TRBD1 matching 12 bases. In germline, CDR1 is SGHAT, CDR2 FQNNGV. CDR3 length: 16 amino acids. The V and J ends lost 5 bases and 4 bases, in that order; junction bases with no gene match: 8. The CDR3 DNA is TGTGCCAGCAGCCTTCCGGGACAGGGGGCTTCCACTGAAGCTTTCTTT. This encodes CASSLPGQGASTEAFF.

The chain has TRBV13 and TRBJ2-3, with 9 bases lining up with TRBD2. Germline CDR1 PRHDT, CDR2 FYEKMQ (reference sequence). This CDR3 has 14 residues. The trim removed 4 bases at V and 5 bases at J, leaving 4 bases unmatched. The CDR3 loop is CASSSGLAGDTQYF. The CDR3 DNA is TGTGCCAGCAGCTCGGGACTAGCAGGAGATACGCAGTATTTT.

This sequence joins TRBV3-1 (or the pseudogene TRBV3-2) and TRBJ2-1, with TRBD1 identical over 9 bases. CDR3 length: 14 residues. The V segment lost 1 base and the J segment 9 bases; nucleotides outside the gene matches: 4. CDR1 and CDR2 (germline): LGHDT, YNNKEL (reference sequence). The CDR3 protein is CASSQGTGVTEQFF. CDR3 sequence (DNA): TGTGCCAGCAGCCAAGGGACAGGGGTAACTGAGCAGTTCTTC.

CDR3 nucleotide sequence: TGCGCCAGCAGCTTGGGTTTTTCAGGGAATGGCTACACCTTC. Amino acids: CASSLGFSGNGYTF. The J gene is TRBJ1-2, the V gene TRBV5-1, with D perhaps matching TRBD1 (5 bases). Trimming removed 0 bases from V and 6 bases from J, with 12 bases in between. The V gene's germline CDR1 is SGHRS and CDR2 YFSETQ. CDR3 length equals 14 residues.

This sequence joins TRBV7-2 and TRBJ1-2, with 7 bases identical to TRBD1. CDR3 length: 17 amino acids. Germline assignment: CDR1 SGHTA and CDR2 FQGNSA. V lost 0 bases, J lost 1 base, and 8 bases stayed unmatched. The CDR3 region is CASSLATGLTVNYGYTF. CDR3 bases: TGTGCCAGCAGCTTAGCGACAGGGCTAACCGTTAACTATGGCTACACCTTC.

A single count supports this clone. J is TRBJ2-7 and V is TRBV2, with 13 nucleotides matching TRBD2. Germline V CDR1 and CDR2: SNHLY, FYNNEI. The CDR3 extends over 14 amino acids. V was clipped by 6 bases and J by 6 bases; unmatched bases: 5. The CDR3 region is CASRTGLAGPEQYF. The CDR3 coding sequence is TGTGCCAGCAGAACGGGACTAGCGGGGCCCGAGCAGTACTTC.

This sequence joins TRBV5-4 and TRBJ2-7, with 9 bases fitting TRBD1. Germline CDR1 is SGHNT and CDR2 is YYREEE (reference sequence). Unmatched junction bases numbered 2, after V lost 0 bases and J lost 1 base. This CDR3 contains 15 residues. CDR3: CASSLDRGPSYEQYF. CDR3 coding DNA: TGTGCCAGCAGCTTGGACAGGGGGCCTTCCTACGAGCAGTACTTC.

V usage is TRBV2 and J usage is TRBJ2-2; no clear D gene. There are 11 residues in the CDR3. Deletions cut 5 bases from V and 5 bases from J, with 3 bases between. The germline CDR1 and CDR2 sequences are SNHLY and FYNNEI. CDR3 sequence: CASSTTGELFF. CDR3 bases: TGTGCCAGCAGTACAACCGGGGAGCTGTTTTTT.

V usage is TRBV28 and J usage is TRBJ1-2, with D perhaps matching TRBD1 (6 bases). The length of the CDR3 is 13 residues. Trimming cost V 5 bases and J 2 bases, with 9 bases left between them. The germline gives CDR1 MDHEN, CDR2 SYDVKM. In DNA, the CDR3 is TGTGCCAGCAGTCCTGACAGGAACTATGGCTACACCTTC. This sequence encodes CASSPDRNYGYTF.

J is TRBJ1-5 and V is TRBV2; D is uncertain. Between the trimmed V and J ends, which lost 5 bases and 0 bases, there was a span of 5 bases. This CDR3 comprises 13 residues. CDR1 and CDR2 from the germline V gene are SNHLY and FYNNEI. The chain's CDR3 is CASSPRSNQPQHF. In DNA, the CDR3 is TGTGCCAGCAGTCCCCGTAGCAATCAGCCCCAGCATTTT. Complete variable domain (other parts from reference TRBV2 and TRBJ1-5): EPEVTQTPSHQVTQMGQEVILRCVPISNHLYFYWYRQILGQKVEFLVSFYNNEISEKSEIFDDQFSVERPDGSNFTLKIRSTKLEDSAMYFCASSPRSNQPQHFGDGTRLSIL.

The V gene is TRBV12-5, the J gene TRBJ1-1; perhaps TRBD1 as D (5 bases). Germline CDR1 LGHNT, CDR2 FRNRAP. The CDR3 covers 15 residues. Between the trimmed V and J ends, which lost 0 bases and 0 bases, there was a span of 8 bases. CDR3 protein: CASGLVAGLNTEAFF. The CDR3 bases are TGTGCTAGTGGTTTGGTCGCAGGGCTGAACACTGAAGCTTTCTTT. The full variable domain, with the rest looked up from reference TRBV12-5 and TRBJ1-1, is DARVTQTPRHKVTEMGQEVTMRCQPILGHNTVFWYRQTMMQGLELLAYFRNRAPLDDSGMPKDRFSAEMPDATLATLKIQPSEPRDSAVYFCASGLVAGLNTEAFFGQGTRLTVV.

The CDR3 DNA sequence: TGTGCCAGCAGCCAATCTGGGGCCAACGTCCTGACTTTC. Translation: CASSQSGANVLTF. J is TRBJ2-6 and V is TRBV5-5; D is unclear. V was shortened by 4 bases and J by 1 base, with 3 bases between the two germline ends. CDR1 is SGHKS and CDR2 is YYEKEE in the germline V gene (reference sequence). The CDR3 length is 13 residues.

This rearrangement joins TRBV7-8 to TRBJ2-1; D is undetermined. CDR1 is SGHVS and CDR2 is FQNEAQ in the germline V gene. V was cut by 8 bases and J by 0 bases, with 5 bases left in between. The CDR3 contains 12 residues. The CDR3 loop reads CASASSYNEQFF. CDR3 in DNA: TGTGCCAGCGCCAGCTCCTACAATGAGCAGTTCTTC.

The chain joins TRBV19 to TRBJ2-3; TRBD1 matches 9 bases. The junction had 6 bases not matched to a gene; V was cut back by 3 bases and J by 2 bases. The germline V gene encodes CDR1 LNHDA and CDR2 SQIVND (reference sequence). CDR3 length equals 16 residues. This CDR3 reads CASSILGTGNTDTQYF. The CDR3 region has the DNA TGTGCCAGTAGTATCCTCGGGACAGGGAACACAGATACGCAGTATTTT.

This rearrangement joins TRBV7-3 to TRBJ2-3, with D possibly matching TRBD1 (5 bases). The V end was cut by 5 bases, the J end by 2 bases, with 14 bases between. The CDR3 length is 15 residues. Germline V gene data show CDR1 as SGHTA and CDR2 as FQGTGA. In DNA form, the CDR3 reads TGTGCCAGCAGCCAGGGTGGGCTTAACACAGATACGCAGTATTTT. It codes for CASSQGGLNTDTQYF. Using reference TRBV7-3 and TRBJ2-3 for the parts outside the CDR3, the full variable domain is GAGVSQTPSNKVTEKGKYVELRCDPISGHTALYWYRQSLGQGPEFLIYFQGTGAADDSGLPNDRFFAVRPEGSVSTLKIQRTERGDSAVYLCASSQGGLNTDTQYFGPGTRLTVL.